This T cell receptor beta chain stems from a study of blood T cell repertoires in COVID-19. The wider study: Specimens from acute and convalescent COVID-19 originated in the United States, Italy and Spain. T cells, B-cell-depleted T cells, or PBMCs provided the cDNA or gDNA that served as material.

Generated by immunoSEQ multiplex PCR, the TCRdb table keeps only in-frame clones and is missing some. This table holds about 350,000 clones, 65% to 90% found once. The sequencing input was peripheral blood. The TCR comes from a woman in her sixties or seventies with COVID-19, enrolled during active disease.

The CDR3 sequence: CASSQDLGGRTGELFF. Here the CDR3 DNA reads TGCGCCAGCAGCCAAGATTTGGGGGGGAGAACCGGGGAGCTGTTTTTT. The chain employs TRBV4-3 and TRBJ2-2, with 7 bases fitting TRBD2. Per the germline V gene, CDR1 is LGHNA and CDR2 is YSLEER. The CDR3 sequence is 16 residues long. V lost 0 bases, J lost 5 bases, and 6 bases stayed unmatched.